This note documents a single T cell receptor (beta chain) sequence. The antigen is undetermined. The data were taken from a study of early stage breast cancer tumors. General study points: Functional markers like CD4, CD8 and FOXP3 were missed in bulk sequencing. Tumors had around 2.5-fold higher T cell density than normal breast. Enriched TCRB sequences shared across patients were mostly commonly generated sequences.

V lost 5 bases to trimming and J lost 6 bases, with 17 bases between them. The CDR3 contains 15 residues. Looked up from germline, CDR1 is SGHVS and CDR2 is FQNEAQ. The protocol was immunoSEQ multiplex PCR, while the TCRdb copy is restricted to in-frame clones and leaves out a portion. Among about 9,900 clones, around 60% were seen once, and the ten largest hold about 11%. The chain has TRBV7-8 and TRBJ1-5; tentatively, D is TRBD1 (6 bases). The sequenced material came from breast tumor tissue. The TCR comes from a person aged 55-75 years with breast cancer. In DNA, the CDR3 is TGTGCCAGCAGCGTAGAGGGGGGTTACAGTCAGCCCCAGCATTTT. As protein: CASSVEGGYSQPQHF.